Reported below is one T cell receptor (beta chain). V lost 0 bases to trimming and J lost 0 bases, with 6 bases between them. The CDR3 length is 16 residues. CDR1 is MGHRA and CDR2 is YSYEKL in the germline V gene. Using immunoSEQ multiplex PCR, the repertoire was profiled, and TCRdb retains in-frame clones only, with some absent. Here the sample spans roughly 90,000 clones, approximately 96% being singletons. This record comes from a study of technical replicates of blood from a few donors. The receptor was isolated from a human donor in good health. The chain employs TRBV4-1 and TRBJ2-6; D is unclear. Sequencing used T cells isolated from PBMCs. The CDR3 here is CASSQERVSGANVLTF. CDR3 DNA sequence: TGCGCCAGCAGCCAAGAAAGAGTCTCTGGGGCCAACGTCCTGACTTTC.